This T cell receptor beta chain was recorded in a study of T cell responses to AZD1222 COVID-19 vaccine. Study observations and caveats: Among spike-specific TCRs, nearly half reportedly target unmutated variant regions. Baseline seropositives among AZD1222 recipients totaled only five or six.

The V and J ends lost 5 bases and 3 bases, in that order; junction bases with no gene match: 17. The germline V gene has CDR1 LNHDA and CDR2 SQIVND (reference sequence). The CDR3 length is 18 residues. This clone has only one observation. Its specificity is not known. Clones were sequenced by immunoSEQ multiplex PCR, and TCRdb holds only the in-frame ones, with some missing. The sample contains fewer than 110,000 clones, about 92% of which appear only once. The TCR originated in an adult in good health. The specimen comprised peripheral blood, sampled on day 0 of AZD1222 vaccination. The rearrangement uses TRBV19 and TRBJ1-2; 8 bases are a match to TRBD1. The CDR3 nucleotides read TGTGCCAGTAGTCTTACGTTCCCGAGACAGGGGTTGTACTATGGCTACACCTTC. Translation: CASSLTFPRQGLYYGYTF.